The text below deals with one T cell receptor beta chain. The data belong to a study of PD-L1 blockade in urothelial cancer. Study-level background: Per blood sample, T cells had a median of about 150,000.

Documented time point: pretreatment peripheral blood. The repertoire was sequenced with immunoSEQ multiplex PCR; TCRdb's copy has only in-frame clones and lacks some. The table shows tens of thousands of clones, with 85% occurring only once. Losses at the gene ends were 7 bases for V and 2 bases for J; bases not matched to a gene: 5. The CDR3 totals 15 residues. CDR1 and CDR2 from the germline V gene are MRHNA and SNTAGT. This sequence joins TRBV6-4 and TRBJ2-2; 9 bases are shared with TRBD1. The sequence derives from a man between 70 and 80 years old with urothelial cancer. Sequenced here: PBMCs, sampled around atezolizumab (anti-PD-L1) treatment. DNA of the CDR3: TGTGCCAGCAAGCCGGGACAGGGTAACACCGGGGAGCTGTTTTTT. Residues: CASKPGQGNTGELFF.